This TCR beta chain was recovered during a study of T cells in pancreatic ductal adenocarcinoma. Selected pancreatic ductal adenocarcinoma patients had undergone surgery without neoadjuvant therapy. The study, taken as a whole, reports: Tumor-versus-blood clonality comparisons may be biased toward lower tumor diversity. Tumor and blood clonality did not differ significantly, about 0.1 versus 0.07. Blood had more productive templates and around 8.6-fold more unique clonotypes than tumor.

Assay used: immunoSEQ multiplex PCR; TCRdb lists only in-frame clones, some missing. The table has about 12,000 clones, 86% seen once. Remarks on this clone: Its target is not known.

V dropped 8 bases and J dropped 9 bases, with 20 bases sitting between them. This CDR3 comprises 12 residues. Germline CDR1 and CDR2: GTSNPN and SVGIG (reference sequence). The rearrangement uses TRBV30 and TRBJ2-7; D may match TRBD1 or TRBD2 (5 bases each). Sequenced: PBMCs. The clonotype comes from a human donor with pancreatic ductal adenocarcinoma. CDR3 protein: CALGDPFKWQYF. The CDR3 DNA reads TGTGCCCTGGGGGACCCCTTTAAATGGCAGTACTTC.